This T cell receptor (beta chain) was retrieved from a study of OX40 agonist ivuxolimab in advanced cancers. About the study: In this cohort, patients received ivuxolimab, an agonistic anti-OX40 (CD134) antibody. Hepatocellular carcinoma, melanoma, renal cell or head and neck cancer was diagnosed in the dose-escalation patients.

General observations from the study: Undetermined was the antigen specificity of the expanded peripheral T cells.

Sequencing was performed with immunoSEQ multiplex PCR; in TCRdb, only in-frame clones are kept and a portion is missing. The data show about 89,000 clones, 88% seen once. From germline, CDR1 is MNHEY and CDR2 SMNVEV (reference sequence). Trimming stripped 5 bases from V and 1 base from J, with 20 bases between. The CDR3 contains 17 residues. To note about this clone: Its specificity is not known.

The sequencing here drew on CD4+ or CD8+ T cells sorted from blood, taken in a trial of the OX40 agonist ivuxolimab. V usage is TRBV27 and J usage is TRBJ1-2; TRBD1 is a possible D gene (5 bases). This clonotype originated in an adult with an advanced solid tumor such as melanoma, head and neck, liver or kidney cancer. CDR3 loop: CASSPDRSPSRNYGYTF. For the CDR3, the DNA is TGTGCCAGCAGTCCAGACAGATCCCCCTCCCGTAACTATGGCTACACCTTC.